The 21 T cell receptor beta chains listed next were all sequenced from one sample in a study of cytomegalovirus exposure and HLA in healthy donors. Primers for the PCR totalled 60 Vbeta and 13 Jbeta. Some clones are missing from TCRdb's copy, which holds only in-frame ones; the method was immunoSEQ multiplex PCR. The sample lists 50,000 or so clones, over 75% seen once, with 2.5% in the top ten. Source material: PBMCs. The source of these receptors is a boy aged 5-17 years in good health and CMV-seropositive.

J is TRBJ2-3 and V is TRBV5-1, with 10 bases fitting TRBD2. The CDR3 is made up of 17 amino acids. The V segment lost 4 bases and the J segment 0 bases; nucleotides outside the gene matches: 8. Germline loops: CDR1 SGHRS, CDR2 YFSETQ. The CDR3 loop reads CASSRGGGLASTDTQYF. CDR3 DNA sequence: TGCGCCAGCAGCCGAGGCGGGGGACTAGCGAGCACAGATACGCAGTATTTT. Together with reference TRBV5-1 and TRBJ2-3, the CDR3 gives the full variable domain: KAGVTQTPRYLIKTRGQQVTLSCSPISGHRSVSWYQQTPGQGLQFLFEYFSETQRNKGNFPGRFSGRQFSNSRSEMNVSTLELGDSALYLCASSRGGGLASTDTQYFGPGTRLTVL.

CDR3 sequence (DNA): TGTGCCAGCAGTTTTGGCCATTCCTACGAGCAGTACTTC. Residues: CASSFGHSYEQYF. The V call is TRBV27, the J call TRBJ2-7, with D uncertain. Germline lookup yields CDR1 MNHEY and CDR2 SMNVEV (reference sequence). There are 13 residues in the CDR3. V was clipped by 3 bases and J by 1 base, with 7 bases between them.

The chain is built from TRBV5-1 and TRBJ2-3, with D maybe TRBD2 (6 bases). Trimming stripped 2 bases from V and 2 bases from J, with 12 bases between. The germline CDR1 and CDR2 sequences are SGHRS and YFSETQ. The CDR3 extends over 15 amino acids. The CDR3 region is CASSFDGGSTDTQYF. CDR3 nucleotides: TGCGCCAGCAGCTTCGACGGGGGATCCACAGATACGCAGTATTTT.

The chain couples TRBV4-1 to TRBJ1-5; D gene uncertain. The V and J ends lost 0 bases and 4 bases respectively, with 10 bases between them. The germline V gene has CDR1 MGHRA and CDR2 YSYEKL. The CDR3 extends over 15 amino acids. The CDR3 is CASSQEDNNNQPQHF. CDR3 bases: TGCGCCAGCAGCCAAGAAGATAACAATAATCAGCCCCAGCATTTT.

With regard to this clone: Germline is not matched at one junction end, which may reflect a read error. The chain has TRBV7-9 and TRBJ2-7; 9 bases match TRBD2. There are 12 residues in the CDR3. CDR1 and CDR2 (germline): SEHNR, FQNEAQ (reference sequence). The CDR3 DNA follows: TGTACCAGCGGGGGGAGGACCTACGAGCAGTACTTC. Protein sequence: CTSGGRTYEQYF. Combining the CDR3 with reference TRBV7-9 and TRBJ2-7 gives the whole variable domain DTGVSQNPRHKITKRGQNVTFRCDPISEHNRLYWYRQTLGQGPEFLTYFQNEAQLEKSRLLSDRFSAERPKGSFSTLEIQRTEQGDSAMYLCTSGGRTYEQYFGPGTRLTVT.

The chain couples TRBV7-9 to TRBJ1-1; tentatively, D is TRBD1 (5 bases). This CDR3 has 13 amino acids. Per the germline V gene, CDR1 is SEHNR and CDR2 is FQNEAQ (reference sequence). The V and J ends lost 1 base and 10 bases respectively, with 13 bases between them. DNA for the CDR3: TGTGCCAGCAGCTTAGTTGCAGGGAAGGGAGCTTTCTTT. Translated: CASSLVAGKGAFF.

This chain uses TRBV11-3 with TRBJ2-5; 8 positions agree with TRBD1. This CDR3 has 15 amino acids. Germline assignment: CDR1 SGHNT and CDR2 YENEEA. With 1 base clipped from V and 3 bases from J, the junction kept 4 bases outside the gene matches. CDR3 nucleotides: TGTGCCAGCAGCTTAGGGACAGGGTATGAAGAGACCCAGTACTTC. Translating gives CASSLGTGYEETQYF.

The V call is TRBV6-1, the J call TRBJ2-7; D may be TRBD1 (6 bases). Germline loops: CDR1 MNHNS, CDR2 SASEGT. V gave up 3 bases and J gave up 1 base, with 13 bases separating them. The CDR3 sequence is 15 residues long. CDR3 amino acids: CASSDYTGRSYEQYF. The DNA of the CDR3 is TGTGCCAGCAGTGATTATACAGGGAGATCCTACGAGCAGTACTTC.

Details on this clone: Germline and junction disagree at one end, which may indicate a read error. The chain couples TRBV7-9 to TRBJ2-7; tentative D call: TRBD2 (6 bases). This CDR3 has 16 residues. Germline V lookup: CDR1 SEHNR, CDR2 FQNEAQ (reference sequence). The CDR3 DNA follows: TGTTCCAGCAGCTTAATTCCGACCCCCGCGGGGTACGAGCAGTACTTC. Its translation: CSSSLIPTPAGYEQYF.

This sequence joins TRBV6-6 and TRBJ1-2; weak D call: TRBD1 (5 bases). Trimming pared 8 bases from V and 4 bases from J, leaving 11 bases between. Germline V gene lookup returns CDR1 MNHNY and CDR2 SVGAGI (reference sequence). This CDR3 contains 12 residues. DNA of the CDR3: TGTGCCAGCCTGGGGCCGATCTATGGCTACACCTTC. This codes for CASLGPIYGYTF.

The rearrangement joins TRBV2 to TRBJ1-6, with no clear D. Trimming took off 6 bases at V and 9 bases at J, with 6 bases between the two ends. The CDR3 runs 11 residues. Germline CDR1 and CDR2: SNHLY and FYNNEI. CDR3 sequence (DNA): TGTGCCAGCAGCGGGATTTCACCCCTCCACTTT. Protein product: CASSGISPLHF.

The rearrangement links TRBV5-1 to TRBJ2-5; TRBD1 aligns across 9 bases. The germline V gene encodes CDR1 SGHRS and CDR2 YFSETQ. CDR3 length: 19 residues. V shed 0 bases, J shed 5 bases, and the junction held 17 bases outside the gene matches. Written as DNA, the CDR3 is TGCGCCAGCAGCTTGGGAAGTACGACAGGGGGGTATATTAGTGAGACCCAGTACTTC. It encodes CASSLGSTTGGYISETQYF.

The CDR3, as DNA: TGTGCCAGCAGCCAAAGTGGGACTAGCGGATTCACCGGGGAGCTGTTTTTT. It codes for CASSQSGTSGFTGELFF. The chain links TRBV5-4 to TRBJ2-2; 11 positions agree with TRBD2. Germline V lookup: CDR1 SGHNT, CDR2 YYREEE (reference sequence). The CDR3 is made up of 17 amino acids. With 4 bases clipped from V and 4 bases from J, the junction kept 9 bases outside the gene matches.

The count of this clone is one. The chain recombines TRBV7-9 with TRBJ1-1, with D hard to call. V shed 1 base and J shed 7 bases, with 16 bases lying between them. The CDR3 runs to 15 residues. Germline loops: CDR1 SEHNR, CDR2 FQNEAQ (reference sequence). The CDR3 DNA reads TGTGCCAGCAGCTTAGAAGCGCGGTCAGCTGTTGAAGCTTTCTTT. Its protein product is CASSLEARSAVEAFF.

Regarding this clone: Sequence at one end of the junction differs from germline and may be a read error. The chain employs TRBV7-9 and TRBJ1-4; D gene uncertain. There are 15 residues in the CDR3. The V gene's germline CDR1 is SEHNR and CDR2 FQNEAQ (reference sequence). The CDR3 protein is CSSSRASEGHEKLFF. In DNA, the CDR3 is TGTTCCAGCAGCCGGGCGTCGGAGGGTCATGAAAAACTGTTTTTT.

V gene TRBV4-2 combines with J gene TRBJ2-7; 7 positions agree with TRBD1. This CDR3 has 13 residues. The ends lost 0 bases at V and 7 bases at J; junction bases unmatched: 3. Germline V gene data show CDR1 as LGHNA and CDR2 as YNFKEQ. CDR3 in amino acids: CASSQDRGWEQYF. In DNA, the CDR3 is TGTGCCAGCAGCCAAGACAGGGGGTGGGAGCAGTACTTC.

This chain links TRBV5-6 with TRBJ2-5, with 8 bases identical to TRBD2. Germline CDR1 is SGHDT and CDR2 is YYEEEE. The CDR3 is 17 amino acids. Trimming at V came to 3 bases and at J to 2 bases, leaving 12 bases not matched to a gene. CDR3 sequence reads: CASSSLTSGGGQETQYF. As DNA, the CDR3 is TGTGCCAGCAGCTCGCTCACTAGCGGTGGAGGTCAAGAGACCCAGTACTTC.

This rearrangement joins TRBV16 to TRBJ2-7, with a tentative D call TRBD1 (6 bases). The CDR3 has 13 amino acids. Trimming removed 5 bases from V and 7 bases from J, with 15 bases in between. Germline V CDR1 and CDR2: KGHSY, FQNENV. CDR3 sequence reads: CASSSDRSGEQYF. In nucleotides, the CDR3 is TGTGCCAGCAGCTCAGACAGGTCCGGGGAGCAGTACTTC.

The chain is built from TRBV6-6 and TRBJ1-2, with 7 nucleotides matching TRBD1. V lost 6 bases, J lost 3 bases, and 7 bases stayed unmatched. The germline CDR1 and CDR2 sequences are MNHNY and SVGAGI (reference sequence). The CDR3 extends over 14 amino acids. CDR3 amino acids: CASRRGGADYGYTF. In DNA, the CDR3 is TGTGCCAGCAGGAGAGGGGGCGCCGACTATGGCTACACCTTC.

This chain links TRBV7-6 with TRBJ2-3; 13 bases are shared with TRBD2. The ends lost 1 base at V and 1 base at J; junction bases unmatched: 5. The V gene's germline CDR1 is SGHVS and CDR2 FNYEAQ. The CDR3 length is 18 residues. The CDR3 spells CASSLVVGLAGGTDTQYF. The CDR3 DNA reads as TGTGCCAGCAGCTTAGTCGTCGGACTAGCGGGGGGCACAGATACGCAGTATTTT.

This clone has only one observation. The chain joins TRBV18 to TRBJ2-5, with a possible D match to TRBD1 (6 bases). The J call may be mistaken, given a closer DNA end match to TRBJ2-7. The CDR3 is 16 amino acids. Germline V lookup: CDR1 KGHSH, CDR2 LQKENI. The CDR3 DNA is TGTGCCAGCTCACCCCCGTTGGACAGAAACTCCTACGAGCAGTACTTC. This encodes CASSPPLDRNSYEQYF.